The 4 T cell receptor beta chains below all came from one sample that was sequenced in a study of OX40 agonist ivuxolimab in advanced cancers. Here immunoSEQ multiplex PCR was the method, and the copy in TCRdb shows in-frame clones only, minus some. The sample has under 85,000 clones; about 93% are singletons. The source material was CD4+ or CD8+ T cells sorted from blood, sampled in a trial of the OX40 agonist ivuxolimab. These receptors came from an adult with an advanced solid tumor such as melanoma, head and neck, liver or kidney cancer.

The CDR3 nucleotides read TGCGCCAGCAGCTTGGGAGGTAACGGCTACACCTTC. Translation: CASSLGGNGYTF. The chain combines TRBV5-1 with TRBJ1-2; no firm D call. Germline lookup yields CDR1 SGHRS and CDR2 YFSETQ. The CDR3 is made up of 12 amino acids. Trimming stripped 0 bases from V and 8 bases from J, with 8 bases between.

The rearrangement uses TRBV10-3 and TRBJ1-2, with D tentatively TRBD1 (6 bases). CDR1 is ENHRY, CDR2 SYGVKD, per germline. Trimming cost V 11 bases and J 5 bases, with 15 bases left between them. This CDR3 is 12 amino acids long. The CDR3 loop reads CASATGPYGYTF. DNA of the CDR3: TGTGCCTCGGCGACAGGTCCGTATGGCTACACCTTC.

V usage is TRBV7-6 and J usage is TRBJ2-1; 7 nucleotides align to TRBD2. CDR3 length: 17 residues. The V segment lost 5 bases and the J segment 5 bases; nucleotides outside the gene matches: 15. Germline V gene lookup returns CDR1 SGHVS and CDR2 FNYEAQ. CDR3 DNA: TGTGCCAGCAGCCTTTGGGGAGCGGGGCTGAGAGACAATGAGCAGTTCTTC. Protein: CASSLWGAGLRDNEQFF.

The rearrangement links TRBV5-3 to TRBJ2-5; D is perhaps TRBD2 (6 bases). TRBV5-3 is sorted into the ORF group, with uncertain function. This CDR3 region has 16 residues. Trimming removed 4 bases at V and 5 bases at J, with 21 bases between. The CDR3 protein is CARSVRGRREWETQYF. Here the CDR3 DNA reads TGTGCCAGAAGCGTCCGAGGAAGGAGGGAATGGGAGACCCAGTACTTC.